The 30 T cell receptor beta chains given below trace back to one sample, sequenced in a study of blood T cell repertoires in COVID-19. Assay: immunoSEQ multiplex PCR; the TCRdb copy retains only in-frame clones and omits some. Altogether over 85,000 clones are present, over 75% being singletons, with the ten largest covering around 12%. The sequencing input was peripheral blood. Receptors were obtained from a human donor in a cohort sampled during active COVID-19.

This sequence joins TRBV9 and TRBJ2-7; a possible D gene is TRBD1 (6 bases). The length of the CDR3 is 15 residues. The germline V gene encodes CDR1 SGDLS and CDR2 YYNGEE. Between the trimmed V and J ends, which lost 2 bases and 0 bases, there was a span of 12 bases. The CDR3 here is CASSVSTGPSYEQYF. The CDR3 region has the DNA TGTGCCAGCAGCGTCTCGACAGGACCCTCCTACGAGCAGTACTTC.

The gene calls are TRBV6-1 and TRBJ2-2, with 7 bases identical to TRBD2. With V trimmed by 4 bases and J by 7 bases, 12 bases remained unmatched. CDR1 is MNHNS and CDR2 is SASEGT in the germline V gene. This CDR3 contains 16 residues. CDR3 protein: CASSAPSGAGSGELFF. DNA for the CDR3: TGTGCCAGCAGTGCCCCTAGCGGAGCCGGAAGCGGGGAGCTGTTTTTT.

The CDR3 bases are TGTGCCAGCAGCTTAAATTGGGACACGAGGACTGAAGCTTTCTTT. Amino acid sequence: CASSLNWDTRTEAFF. This sequence joins TRBV11-2 and TRBJ1-1; the D gene is possibly TRBD1 (6 bases). Trimming took 2 bases from V and 5 from J, leaving 15 bases between them. Per germline, CDR1 SGHAT and CDR2 FQNNGV. The CDR3 is 15 amino acids.

This clone was observed a few times. The V and J genes are TRBV18 and TRBJ1-2; the match to TRBD1 covers 10 bases. Trimming cost V 4 bases and J 7 bases; bases outside gene matches: 3. CDR1 and CDR2 from the germline V gene are KGHSH and LQKENI. CDR3 length equals 13 residues. The CDR3: CASSRQGAAGYTF. In DNA, the CDR3 is TGTGCCAGCTCACGACAGGGGGCGGCTGGCTACACCTTC.

The rearrangement links TRBV20-1 to TRBJ1-4; D uncertain. The CDR3 consists of 11 residues. Germline loops: CDR1 DFQATT, CDR2 SNEGSKA (reference sequence). The CDR3 coding sequence is TGCAGCCAAAAAAGAGGCGAAAAACTGTTTTTT. Protein sequence: CSQKRGEKLFF.

The chain employs TRBV27 and TRBJ2-1; D not resolved. CDR3 length equals 16 residues. V was shortened by 7 bases and J by 6 bases, with 22 bases between the two germline ends. Germline-derived CDR1 and CDR2 are MNHEY and SMNVEV (reference sequence). The CDR3 DNA sequence: TGTGCCAGCACCACTACGGCCGAATTGGTAGTCAATGAGCAGTTCTTC. This codes for CASTTTAELVVNEQFF.

This clone turned up a few times. J is TRBJ2-3 and V is TRBV5-1; TRBD2 matches at 16 bases. Per germline, CDR1 SGHRS and CDR2 YFSETQ. This CDR3 comprises 18 residues. J was trimmed by 1 base and V by 2 bases; bases with no gene match: 4. This CDR3 is CASSFQGTSGRGTDTQYF. CDR3 nucleotides: TGCGCCAGCAGCTTCCAGGGGACTAGCGGGAGGGGCACAGATACGCAGTATTTT.

This chain joins TRBV9 and TRBJ2-3; TRBD2 matches at 7 bases. The CDR3 runs 14 residues. Trimming cost V 0 bases and J 7 bases; bases outside gene matches: 5. Germline loops: CDR1 SGDLS, CDR2 YYNGEE. Here the CDR3 DNA reads TGTGCCAGCAGCGTAGTTGCTAGCGGTCATACGCAGTATTTT. It specifies CASSVVASGHTQYF.

The V gene is TRBV11-2, the J gene TRBJ2-3, with TRBD2 matching 10 bases. With 1 base clipped from V and 2 bases from J, the junction kept 6 bases outside the gene matches. CDR1 and CDR2 (germline): SGHAT, FQNNGV. This CDR3 is built from 17 residues. The CDR3 DNA follows: TGTGCCAGCAGCTTAGTTCCAGCGGGAGGGCCCACAGATACGCAGTATTTT. Its protein is CASSLVPAGGPTDTQYF.

The CDR3 sequence is CASSSLAGGPILSYEQYF. CDR3 coding DNA: TGTGCCAGCAGTTCACTAGCGGGAGGGCCAATCCTCTCCTACGAGCAGTACTTC. The J gene is TRBJ2-7, the V gene TRBV7-9, with TRBD2 matching 13 bases. J was trimmed by 0 bases and V by 6 bases; bases with no gene match: 11. The CDR3 has 18 amino acids. The germline V gene encodes CDR1 SEHNR and CDR2 FQNEAQ (reference sequence).

The V and J genes are TRBV28 and TRBJ1-3; no clear D gene. CDR1 MDHEN and CDR2 SYDVKM come from the germline V gene. V was clipped by 2 bases and J by 0 bases, with 20 bases between them. This CDR3 has 19 residues. In nucleotides, the CDR3 is TGTGCCAGCAGTTTAAATTTTGGAGTCAGTTTCTCCTCTGGAAACACCATATATTTT. It is translated as CASSLNFGVSFSSGNTIYF.

This clone appeared once. CDR3 bases: TGTGCCAGCAGTCTCCGACAGGGGAGTGGGGCCAACGTCCTGACTTTC. Amino acid sequence: CASSLRQGSGANVLTF. V gene TRBV28 combines with J gene TRBJ2-6, with 8 bases aligning to TRBD1. The CDR3 loop spans 16 amino acids. Germline lookup yields CDR1 MDHEN and CDR2 SYDVKM. With 5 bases clipped from V and 3 bases from J, the junction kept 6 bases outside the gene matches.

This clone has just one count. The chain is built from TRBV6-5 and TRBJ2-5; D is ambiguous. This CDR3 is built from 15 residues. V lost 6 bases and J lost 4, with 18 bases in between. CDR1 is MNHEY and CDR2 is SVGAGI in the germline V gene. The CDR3 sequence is CASSPMIQRGETQYF. CDR3 DNA sequence: TGTGCCAGCAGCCCGATGATCCAGAGAGGAGAGACCCAGTACTTC.

This clone has only one observation. The J gene is TRBJ1-4, the V gene TRBV7-6, with 7 bases identical to TRBD1. CDR3 length equals 16 residues. Germline V gene data show CDR1 as SGHVS and CDR2 as FNYEAQ. After removal of 1 base from V and 7 bases from J, the junction contained 9 bases not matched to a gene. The chain's CDR3 is CASSLGNVNRGEKLFF. The CDR3 bases are TGTGCCAGCAGCTTAGGGAACGTCAACAGGGGTGAAAAACTGTTTTTT.

The chain carries TRBV5-1 and TRBJ2-5, with D possibly matching TRBD2 (5 bases). CDR1 is SGHRS, CDR2 YFSETQ, per germline. The CDR3 spans 13 residues. V lost 6 bases and J 5 bases, leaving 14 bases between the germline ends. The DNA of the CDR3 is TGCGCCAGCACCCACCCGGGAACTGAGACCCAGTACTTC. This sequence encodes CASTHPGTETQYF.

The chain joins TRBV3-1 (or the pseudogene TRBV3-2) to TRBJ2-5; 10 bases agree with TRBD1. This CDR3 is 15 amino acids long. Per germline, CDR1 LGHDT and CDR2 YNNKEL (reference sequence). V shed 6 bases, J shed 5 bases, and the junction held 9 bases outside the gene matches. The DNA for the CDR3 is TGTGCCAGCAGACGGACAGGGGGGGCGGGGGAGACCCAGTACTTC. Translating gives CASRRTGGAGETQYF.

The CDR3 region is CASIMTSGFYEQYF. CDR3 in DNA: TGTGCCAGTATTATGACTAGCGGATTCTACGAGCAGTACTTC. V gene TRBV19 combines with J gene TRBJ2-7; TRBD2 matches 9 bases. Unmatched junction bases numbered 7, after V lost 7 bases and J lost 3 bases. The length of the CDR3 is 14 residues. Germline V lookup: CDR1 LNHDA, CDR2 SQIVND (reference sequence).

This clone showed up just once. This chain joins TRBV7-8 and TRBJ1-3; TRBD1 agrees at 7 bases. Trimming at V came to 5 bases and at J to 4 bases, leaving 8 bases not matched to a gene. There are 15 residues in the CDR3. Germline loops: CDR1 SGHVS, CDR2 FQNEAQ. The CDR3 here is CASSPNRGSGNTIYF. Written as DNA, the CDR3 is TGTGCCAGCAGCCCTAACAGGGGCTCCGGAAACACCATATATTTT.

J is TRBJ1-4 and V is TRBV5-1, with TRBD1 matching over 9 bases. The CDR3 totals 16 residues. In germline, CDR1 is SGHRS, CDR2 YFSETQ. Trimming cost V 2 bases and J 2 bases; bases outside gene matches: 4. The CDR3 loop is CASSLQGALTNEKLFF. The DNA of the CDR3 is TGCGCCAGCAGCTTACAGGGGGCTCTGACTAATGAAAAACTGTTTTTT.

The V and J genes are TRBV6-6 and TRBJ1-3; perhaps TRBD1 as D (5 bases). Germline V gives CDR1 MNHNY, CDR2 SVGAGI (reference sequence). CDR3 length: 14 residues. V lost 5 bases to trimming and J lost 0 bases, with 8 bases between them. The CDR3: CASSRQSSGNTIYF. CDR3 nucleotide sequence: TGTGCCAGCAGTAGACAGAGCTCTGGAAACACCATATATTTT.

This chain connects TRBV7-3 to TRBJ2-1; 15 nucleotides line up with TRBD2. V was pared by 5 bases and J by 9 bases, with 8 bases of the junction left unmatched. Germline V CDR1 and CDR2: SGHTA, FQGTGA. The CDR3 covers 16 residues. The CDR3 sequence is CASSAGLAGGLSEQFF. The DNA of the CDR3 is TGTGCCAGCAGCGCCGGACTAGCGGGGGGGCTGAGTGAGCAGTTCTTC.

This chain links TRBV20-1 with TRBJ2-1; 8 bases agree with TRBD1. CDR3 length equals 11 residues. The J segment lost 9 bases and the V segment lost 5 bases, leaving 3 bases of the junction unmatched. Germline CDR1 and CDR2: DFQATT and SNEGSKA (reference sequence). CDR3: CSASGGGEQFF. In nucleotides, the CDR3 is TGCAGTGCTTCAGGGGGCGGTGAGCAGTTCTTC.

This clone is a singleton in its sample. The CDR3, as DNA: TGTGCCAGCAGCGTAGAGGGGCTATCTGGAAACACCATATATTTT. This codes for CASSVEGLSGNTIYF. This sequence joins TRBV9 and TRBJ1-3, with a weak D call TRBD1 (5 bases). The CDR3 is made up of 15 amino acids. V dropped 0 bases and J dropped 1 base, with 8 bases sitting between them. From germline, CDR1 is SGDLS and CDR2 YYNGEE.

The V gene is TRBV15, the J gene TRBJ1-1; 9 bases align to TRBD1. The CDR3 is 15 amino acids. Unmatched junction bases numbered 5, after V lost 3 bases and J lost 3 bases. The germline CDR1 and CDR2 sequences are LNHNV and YYDKDF (reference sequence). CDR3 amino acids: CATSRTGGGYTEAFF. The CDR3 nucleotides are TGTGCCACCAGCAGGACAGGGGGAGGTTACACTGAAGCTTTCTTT. The full variable domain, its missing parts supplied by reference TRBV15 and TRBJ1-1, is DAMVIQNPRYQVTQFGKPVTLSCSQTLNHNVMYWYQQKSSQAPKLLFHYYDKDFNNEADTPDNFQSRRPNTSFCFLDIRSPGLGDTAMYLCATSRTGGGYTEAFFGQGTRLTVV.

This rearrangement joins TRBV6-6 to TRBJ2-1, with D maybe TRBD2 (6 bases). The CDR3 totals 15 residues. From germline, CDR1 is MNHNY and CDR2 SVGAGI (reference sequence). V was pared by 6 bases and J by 5 bases, with 17 bases between. CDR3 DNA sequence: TGTGCCAGCAGCCGTCTGCGGGGTAAAAACAATGAGCAGTTCTTC. It is translated as CASSRLRGKNNEQFF.

The rearrangement uses TRBV14 and TRBJ2-5; TRBD2 is a possible D gene (5 bases). Trimming pared 1 base from V and 2 bases from J, leaving 11 bases between. The germline V gene encodes CDR1 SGHDN and CDR2 FVKESK. The CDR3 extends over 15 amino acids. CDR3 amino acids: CASSQGLRAQETQYF. CDR3 DNA sequence: TGTGCCAGCAGCCAAGGCCTGCGGGCTCAAGAGACCCAGTACTTC. The variable domain in full, completed from reference TRBV14 and TRBJ2-5, reads EAGVTQFPSHSVIEKGQTVTLRCDPISGHDNLYWYRRVMGKEIKFLLHFVKESKQDESGMPNNRFLAERTGGTYSTLKVQPAELEDSGVYFCASSQGLRAQETQYFGPGTRLLVL.

The chain joins TRBV4-1 to TRBJ2-2; 7 nucleotides line up with TRBD2. The CDR3 has 18 residues. The junction had 9 bases not matched to a gene; V was cut back by 1 base and J by 1 base. Germline V gene sequence: CDR1 MGHRA, CDR2 YSYEKL. The CDR3: CASSQGGRGLGNTGELFF. DNA of the CDR3: TGCGCCAGCAGCCAAGGGGGGAGGGGACTGGGGAACACCGGGGAGCTGTTTTTT.

The chain joins TRBV19 to TRBJ1-2; maybe TRBD1 (6 bases). The CDR3 runs to 12 residues. Germline CDR1 reads LNHDA; CDR2 reads SQIVND (reference sequence). V was clipped by 11 bases and J by 1 base, with 11 bases between them. For the CDR3, the DNA is TGTGCCGCCCAAGGGGGTAACTATGGCTACACCTTC. Its protein is CAAQGGNYGYTF.

The CDR3 sequence is CASSQAGAKNIQYF. Here the CDR3 DNA reads TGTGCCAGCAGCCAAGCGGGGGCCAAAAACATTCAGTACTTC. The rearrangement links TRBV4-2 to TRBJ2-4; D might be TRBD2 (5 bases). CDR3 length: 14 amino acids. V lost 1 base, J lost 1 base, and 5 bases lay in between. Germline loops: CDR1 LGHNA, CDR2 YNFKEQ.

A single count supports this clone. V gene TRBV3-1 (or the pseudogene TRBV3-2) combines with J gene TRBJ1-1; 10 nucleotides match TRBD1. The germline CDR1 and CDR2 sequences are LGHDT and YNNKEL (reference sequence). Trimming cost V 4 bases and J 11 bases; bases outside gene matches: 10. The CDR3 is 14 residues long. In DNA form, the CDR3 reads TGTGCCAGCAGCCGGACCGGGACAGGGGATTCCGCTTTCTTT. It is translated as CASSRTGTGDSAFF.